These 5 T cell receptor beta chains were all obtained from the same sample, sequenced in a study of Graves' ophthalmopathy and Graves' hyperthyroidism. Transcripts of RNA were the source for amplifying TCR beta CDR3 regions. The first round was an RT-PCR with HTBI primers, and the second round was a multiplex PCR. Via MiXCR, TCRdb re-called the multiplex PCR reads, giving one row per CDR3 protein. The sample shows about 620,000 distinct CDR3 sequences, 20% to 25% of them seen only once. The source material was peripheral blood. These receptors all come from a woman in her late teens or twenties with stable Graves' hyperthyroidism. Some clones in this sample may be carry-over from other donors' samples.

This chain links TRBV20-1 with TRBJ1-1, with D unresolved. CDR1 is DFQATT and CDR2 is SNEGSKA in the germline V gene (reference sequence). This CDR3 has 15 residues. Trimming left V 0 bases short and J 0 bases short, with 11 bases between. The CDR3 is CSARDTAGMNTEAFF. The DNA of the CDR3 is TGCAGTGCTAGAGATACGGCGGGCATGAACACTGAAGCTTTCTTT.

This clonotype was seen at least ten times. As DNA, the CDR3 is TGTGCCACCAGCAGCGATCGACAGGGGAGGAACACTGAAGCTTTCTTT. This sequence encodes CATSSDRQGRNTEAFF. The chain links TRBV15 to TRBJ1-1, with 8 positions matching TRBD1. The CDR3 has 16 amino acids. In germline, CDR1 is LNHNV, CDR2 YYDKDF (reference sequence). The V segment lost 3 bases and the J segment 1 base; nucleotides outside the gene matches: 7.

This clonotype was detected many times. The rearrangement links TRBV12-3 or TRBV12-4 to TRBJ1-3; D gene ambiguous. Trimming removed 6 bases at V and 4 bases at J, with 10 bases between. CDR3 length equals 13 residues. CDR3 loop: CASSPLQGNTIYF. The DNA for the CDR3 is TGTGCCAGCAGCCCCCTACAAGGAAACACCATATATTTT.

This clonotype turned up a few times. J is TRBJ2-5 and V is TRBV19, with TRBD2 as a possible D gene (6 bases). Trimming removed 1 base from V and 1 base from J, with 10 bases in between. Germline CDR1 LNHDA, CDR2 SQIVND (reference sequence). This CDR3 comprises 15 residues. The CDR3 DNA reads as TGTGCCAGTAGTATAGGGACTACCGGCCAAGAGACCCAGTACTTC. Amino acids: CASSIGTTGQETQYF.

This clonotype showed up many times. The J gene is TRBJ1-2, the V gene TRBV29-1; D is perhaps TRBD1 (6 bases). The CDR3 loop spans 13 amino acids. V was cut by 3 bases and J by 3 bases, with 11 bases left in between. CDR1 is SQVTM, CDR2 ANQGSEA, per germline. The CDR3 protein is CSVEDSFYYGYTF. The CDR3 nucleotides read TGCAGCGTTGAGGACAGTTTTTACTATGGCTACACCTTC.